This T cell receptor (beta chain) was identified during a study of T cells in Graves' hyperthyroidism and ophthalmopathy. Patients between 18 and 65 years old had hyperthyroidism, newly diagnosed and lasting under 2 months. General study results and limits: Stable hyperthyroidism was separated from ophthalmopathy by a model based on 13 V-J features. Blood shared most expanded thyroid clonotypes above 0.001.

There are many counts of this clonotype. Its target is unknown. Amplification of TCR beta CDR3 regions used RNA as the template. First-round RT-PCR with HTBI primers amplified the TCR CDR3 region. One entry per CDR3 protein results from TCRdb running MiXCR on the multiplex PCR reads. The sample has approximately 98,000 distinct CDR3 sequences, roughly 39% seen once. Germline CDR1 reads KGHDR; CDR2 reads SFDVKD. This CDR3 comprises 16 residues. V shed 5 bases and J shed 1 base, with 16 bases lying between them. Sequenced: peripheral blood or thyroid tissue (not recorded which). The genes are TRBV24-1 and TRBJ1-1; D gene uncertain. This receptor was obtained from a woman younger than 45 with Graves' hyperthyroidism. In nucleotides, the CDR3 is TGTGCCACCAGTGTTTCAGCCCGAAGGACGAACACTGAAGCTTTCTTT. It encodes CATSVSARRTNTEAFF.